These 24 T cell receptor beta chains share one sample of origin, sequenced in a study of cytomegalovirus exposure and HLA in healthy donors. With 60 Vbeta and 13 Jbeta primers, the PCR was carried out. Here immunoSEQ multiplex PCR was the method, and the copy in TCRdb shows in-frame clones only, minus some. The sample records 200,000 to 250,000 clones, approximately 68% being singletons. The sequenced material came from PBMCs. These receptors were taken from a woman aged 30 to 39 in good health and CMV-seronegative.

The V call is TRBV11-3, the J call TRBJ2-3; the D is unclear. CDR1 and CDR2 from the germline V gene are SGHNT and YENEEA. CDR3 length: 13 residues. The V gene lost 3 bases and the J gene lost 8 bases, with 12 bases spanning the gap. The CDR3 sequence: CASSLERGSTQYF. CDR3 in DNA: TGTGCCAGCAGCTTGGAAAGAGGCTCTACGCAGTATTTT.

The chain uses TRBV5-1 and TRBJ2-7; 7 positions agree with TRBD1. V was clipped by 5 bases and J by 3 bases; unmatched bases: 2. CDR3 size: 12 residues. Looked up from germline, CDR1 is SGHRS and CDR2 is YFSETQ. The DNA of the CDR3 is TGCGCCAGCAGGGGGACAGACTACGAGCAGTACTTC. Amino acid sequence: CASRGTDYEQYF.

The table lists this clone with a few counts. This sequence joins TRBV11-3 and TRBJ2-1; D gene uncertain. V was shortened by 3 bases and J by 4 bases, with 7 bases between the two germline ends. The germline V gene encodes CDR1 SGHNT and CDR2 YENEEA. CDR3 length equals 13 residues. The CDR3 is CASSFESYNEQFF. The CDR3 nucleotides are TGTGCCAGCAGCTTCGAGAGTTACAATGAGCAGTTCTTC.

V and J are TRBV6-6 and TRBJ2-1; TRBD2 matches 7 bases. Germline-derived CDR1 and CDR2 are MNHNY and SVGAGI (reference sequence). V lost 5 bases and J lost 3; bases outside the gene matches: 4. CDR3 length: 14 amino acids. The DNA for the CDR3 is TGTGCCAGCAGTCCCGCGGGAGTCTACAATGAGCAGTTCTTC. It codes for CASSPAGVYNEQFF.

V is TRBV7-9 and J is TRBJ1-1, with 9 nucleotides matching TRBD1. J was trimmed by 4 bases and V by 2 bases; bases with no gene match: 5. CDR1 and CDR2 (germline): SEHNR, FQNEAQ (reference sequence). This CDR3 has 15 amino acids. CDR3 sequence reads: CASSLKDRGFTEAFF. In nucleotides, the CDR3 is TGTGCCAGCAGCTTAAAGGACAGGGGATTCACTGAAGCTTTCTTT.

The J gene is TRBJ2-5, the V gene TRBV5-1; the match to TRBD2 covers 10 bases. CDR3 length: 15 amino acids. The ends lost 3 bases at V and 5 bases at J; junction bases unmatched: 7. The germline CDR1 and CDR2 sequences are SGHRS and YFSETQ. CDR3: CASSSAGTSAETQYF. CDR3 coding DNA: TGCGCCAGCAGCTCGGCCGGGACTAGCGCGGAGACCCAGTACTTC.

V is TRBV2 and J is TRBJ2-5, with 8 positions matching TRBD1. Germline V gene sequence: CDR1 SNHLY, CDR2 FYNNEI. The CDR3 is 15 amino acids. V was clipped by 6 bases and J by 4 bases; unmatched bases: 10. In nucleotides, the CDR3 is TGTGCCAGCAGAAAACGTACAGGGGGAGGAGAGACCCAGTACTTC. It codes for CASRKRTGGGETQYF.

The chain links TRBV5-1 to TRBJ2-7; a possible D gene is TRBD1 (6 bases). CDR1 is SGHRS, CDR2 YFSETQ, per germline. V was shortened by 0 bases and J by 2 bases, with 12 bases between the two germline ends. The CDR3 sequence is 15 residues long. CDR3 nucleotide sequence: TGCGCCAGCAGCTTGGCCGCTGGACAGACCTACGAGCAGTACTTC. It specifies CASSLAAGQTYEQYF.

This chain joins TRBV14 and TRBJ1-2; D may be TRBD1 (6 bases). Germline loops: CDR1 SGHDN, CDR2 FVKESK. Between the trimmed V and J ends, which lost 1 base and 5 bases, there was a span of 11 bases. The CDR3 covers 14 residues. The CDR3: CASSQAPQGYGYTF. CDR3 bases: TGTGCCAGCAGCCAAGCCCCACAGGGTTATGGCTACACCTTC.

The J gene is TRBJ1-1, the V gene TRBV15; 8 bases are a match to TRBD1. The CDR3 covers 15 residues. Germline CDR1 LNHNV, CDR2 YYDKDF (reference sequence). Trimming cost V 5 bases and J 0 bases; bases outside gene matches: 5. This CDR3 is CATSQRDRMNTEAFF. The CDR3 coding sequence is TGTGCCACCAGCCAACGGGACAGGATGAACACTGAAGCTTTCTTT.

The rearrangement uses TRBV4-2 and TRBJ2-2; D is possibly TRBD1 (5 bases). CDR1 is LGHNA and CDR2 is YNFKEQ in the germline V gene. The CDR3 length is 15 residues. Between the trimmed V and J ends, which lost 0 bases and 3 bases, there was a span of 8 bases. The chain's CDR3 is CASSQEGRDTGELFF. DNA of the CDR3: TGTGCCAGCAGCCAAGAAGGCAGGGACACCGGGGAGCTGTTTTTT.

V and J are TRBV11-3 and TRBJ2-6, with D possibly matching TRBD2 (6 bases). From germline, CDR1 is SGHNT and CDR2 YENEEA. Trimming cost V 3 bases and J 0 bases, with 9 bases left between them. This CDR3 contains 16 residues. CDR3 sequence (DNA): TGTGCCAGCAGCTTCCGGGACTTCTCTGGGGCCAACGTCCTGACTTTC. Translated, it gives CASSFRDFSGANVLTF.

There are a few counts of this clone. One end of the junction is discordant with germline, which a read error may explain. This chain links TRBV7-9 with TRBJ2-1, with 15 bases that match TRBD2. This CDR3 is built from 17 residues. Germline assignment: CDR1 SEHNR and CDR2 FQNEAQ (reference sequence). The CDR3 loop reads CSSSPGLAGGFGVEQFF. For the CDR3, the DNA is TGTTCCAGCAGCCCGGGACTAGCGGGAGGATTTGGGGTTGAGCAGTTCTTC. Variable domain in full (rest from reference TRBV7-9 and TRBJ2-1): DTGVSQNPRHKITKRGQNVTFRCDPISEHNRLYWYRQTLGQGPEFLTYFQNEAQLEKSRLLSDRFSAERPKGSFSTLEIQRTEQGDSAMYLCSSSPGLAGGFGVEQFFGPGTRLTVL.

This clone was picked up a small number of times. This rearrangement joins TRBV4-1 to TRBJ2-3; D gene ambiguous. The CDR3 is 14 residues long. V was shortened by 4 bases and J by 2 bases, with 10 bases between the two germline ends. Germline loops: CDR1 MGHRA, CDR2 YSYEKL. The CDR3 reads CASSPVEYTDTQYF. CDR3 bases: TGCGCCAGCAGCCCGGTCGAATACACAGATACGCAGTATTTT.

The chain combines TRBV9 with TRBJ2-2, with D tentatively TRBD2 (5 bases). V was trimmed by 1 base and J by 6 bases, leaving 7 bases between them. Germline V gene lookup returns CDR1 SGDLS and CDR2 YYNGEE. The CDR3 has 13 residues. CDR3 sequence: CASSVRESGELFF. Here the CDR3 DNA reads TGTGCCAGCAGCGTACGGGAATCCGGGGAGCTGTTTTTT.

V and J are TRBV7-9 and TRBJ2-5, with 7 bases fitting TRBD2. The V segment lost 4 bases and the J segment 3 bases; nucleotides outside the gene matches: 2. Germline loops: CDR1 SEHNR, CDR2 FQNEAQ (reference sequence). The CDR3 covers 13 residues. CDR3 nucleotides: TGTGCCAGCAGCTCCAGCGGGGAAGAGACCCAGTACTTC. Protein: CASSSSGEETQYF. The variable domain in full, completed from reference TRBV7-9 and TRBJ2-5, reads DTGVSQNPRHKITKRGQNVTFRCDPISEHNRLYWYRQTLGQGPEFLTYFQNEAQLEKSRLLSDRFSAERPKGSFSTLEIQRTEQGDSAMYLCASSSSGEETQYFGPGTRLLVL.

The sample holds a few counts of this clone. The J gene is TRBJ1-5, the V gene TRBV19; the match to TRBD1 covers 7 bases. Germline V gives CDR1 LNHDA, CDR2 SQIVND (reference sequence). This CDR3 spans 13 amino acids. Losses at the gene ends were 3 bases for V and 6 bases for J; bases not matched to a gene: 2. The CDR3 DNA reads TGTGCCAGTAGTATCCAGGGGGGTCAGCCCCAGCATTTT. Translated, it gives CASSIQGGQPQHF.

In this sample, this clone turned up many times. CDR3 coding DNA: TGTGCCAGCAGCCTAGCCCATGGGTTTTACGAGCAGTACTTC. Amino acids: CASSLAHGFYEQYF. The gene calls are TRBV6-1 and TRBJ2-7, with a weak D call TRBD2 (5 bases). CDR1 is MNHNS, CDR2 SASEGT, per germline. CDR3 length equals 14 residues. Between the trimmed V and J ends, which lost 6 bases and 4 bases, there was a span of 16 bases.

For this clone: The sample carries other DNA sequences with the same CDR3. The rearrangement joins TRBV7-9 to TRBJ1-1; tentative D call: TRBD1 (5 bases). V shed 4 bases and J shed 1 base, with 7 bases lying between them. Germline V gene data show CDR1 as SEHNR and CDR2 as FQNEAQ (reference sequence). The CDR3 covers 13 residues. Written as DNA, the CDR3 is TGTGCCAGCAGCTCCCAGGGGAACACTGAAGCTTTCTTT. Protein product: CASSSQGNTEAFF.

V gene TRBV19 combines with J gene TRBJ2-1, with TRBD2 matching over 7 bases. The CDR3 loop spans 15 amino acids. J lost 5 bases, V lost 3 bases, and 7 bases had no gene match. Germline loops: CDR1 LNHDA, CDR2 SQIVND (reference sequence). The CDR3: CASSIWASGHNEQFF. In nucleotides, the CDR3 is TGTGCCAGTAGTATCTGGGCTAGCGGACACAATGAGCAGTTCTTC.

The rearrangement links TRBV7-9 to TRBJ2-7; TRBD1 is a possible D gene (6 bases). Germline lookup yields CDR1 SEHNR and CDR2 FQNEAQ (reference sequence). The CDR3 has 15 amino acids. V gave up 6 bases and J gave up 3 bases, with 18 bases separating them. The chain's CDR3 is CASREVGQPVYEQYF. CDR3 in DNA: TGTGCCAGCAGGGAGGTAGGACAGCCGGTCTACGAGCAGTACTTC.

This chain joins TRBV7-9 and TRBJ1-1; D uncertain. In germline, CDR1 is SEHNR, CDR2 FQNEAQ (reference sequence). V lost 2 bases and J 1 base, leaving 5 bases between the germline ends. CDR3 size: 13 residues. CDR3 residues: CASSLHQNTEAFF. CDR3 DNA sequence: TGTGCCAGCAGCTTACATCAGAACACTGAAGCTTTCTTT.

The chain has TRBV5-6 and TRBJ2-3; D may be TRBD2 (5 bases). Germline lookup yields CDR1 SGHDT and CDR2 YYEEEE. The CDR3 sequence is 16 residues long. V lost 4 bases to trimming and J lost 2 bases, with 17 bases between them. CDR3 region: CASSPGVGRSTDTQYF. The CDR3 DNA is TGTGCCAGCAGCCCCGGGGTAGGACGTTCCACAGATACGCAGTATTTT. The complete variable domain, with remaining parts taken from reference TRBV5-6 and TRBJ2-3, reads DAGVTQSPTHLIKTRGQQVTLRCSPKSGHDTVSWYQQALGQGPQFIFQYYEEEERQRGNFPDRFSGHQFPNYSSELNVNALLLGDSALYLCASSPGVGRSTDTQYFGPGTRLTVL.

The chain has TRBV2 and TRBJ1-2; TRBD1 aligns across 7 bases. Germline V lookup: CDR1 SNHLY, CDR2 FYNNEI. Trimming removed 0 bases from V and 7 bases from J; junction bases left unmatched: 8. The CDR3 loop spans 15 amino acids. CDR3 DNA: TGTGCCAGCAGTGAAGCAAGAGGGGGCGGTTTTGGCTACACCTTC. As protein: CASSEARGGGFGYTF.